This TCR beta chain was recorded in a study of blood T cell repertoires in COVID-19. Original data processing: From reference gene primer amplification, estimates of nucleated cell counts were derived. Sequenced by immunoSEQ multiplex PCR; TCRdb stores in-frame clones only, minus some. V, J and clone size derive from that table, while D and trimming were established from the DNA sequence. The table includes over 100,000 clones, about nine tenths detected once. The CDR3 extends over 15 amino acids. Germline V gene lookup returns CDR1 SGHTA and CDR2 FQGNSA. V lost 5 bases to trimming and J lost 7 bases; unmatched junction nucleotides: 7.

Sequencing used peripheral blood. This sequence was found in a woman in her forties or fifties with COVID-19, enrolled during active disease. The chain recombines TRBV7-2 with TRBJ2-1; 11 bases line up with TRBD2. Here the CDR3 reads CASSLPGTSGNEQFF. The CDR3 DNA sequence: TGTGCCAGCAGCCTACCCGGGACTAGCGGAAATGAGCAGTTCTTC.